This T cell receptor beta chain appears in the sequencing data of a study of blood T cell repertoires in COVID-19. For the study at large: Samples representing acute and convalescent COVID-19 were sourced from the United States, Italy and Spain. T cells, B-cell-depleted T cells, or PBMCs supplied cDNA or gDNA.

In the authors' methods: Estimation of nucleated cell counts relied on the amplification of reference gene primers. Some clones are missing from TCRdb's copy, which holds only in-frame ones; the method was immunoSEQ multiplex PCR. V and J calls and clone size are copied from that table; D and trimming were computed from the DNA. Among 65,000 to 80,000 clones listed, approximately 87% were seen once. CDR1 SGHAT and CDR2 FQNNGV come from the germline V gene. Deletions cut 1 base from V and 1 base from J, with 9 bases between. The CDR3 runs to 15 residues. The J gene is TRBJ2-3, the V gene TRBV11-2; D possibly corresponds to TRBD2 (5 bases). The source of this sequence is a man older than 75 in a cohort sampled during active COVID-19. The sequenced sample was peripheral blood. CDR3 protein: CASSLAGVGTDTQYF. In DNA form, the CDR3 reads TGTGCCAGCAGCTTAGCCGGGGTCGGCACAGATACGCAGTATTTT.